This T cell receptor beta chain appears in the sequencing data of a study of cytomegalovirus exposure and HLA in healthy donors. The PCR had 60 Vbeta and 13 Jbeta primers. Clones were sequenced by immunoSEQ multiplex PCR, and TCRdb holds only the in-frame ones, with some missing. The sample yields some 150,000 clones, around 79% seen once. Concerning this clone: The antigen is not known.

This CDR3 has 14 residues. J gave up 5 bases and V 6 bases, and 5 bases lay outside the gene matches. Looked up from germline, CDR1 is SGHRS and CDR2 is YFSETQ. Study-wide findings and caveats: A likely sequencing artifact accounted for one observed cluster of highly shared sequence variants. Within a later analysis, the majority of CMV-associated TCR beta chains appeared HLA-restricted. An analysis was carried out at a later point. It showed that HLA-associated TCR beta chains were more clonally expanded than equally common non-associated chains.

Each donor was nominally healthy when sampled (though unrecorded immune exposures were likely). Sequences were obtained from PBMCs. The chain recombines TRBV5-1 with TRBJ2-3, with 11 positions matching TRBD2. This receptor was taken from a man aged 40-55 years in good health and CMV-seropositive. CDR3 DNA sequence: TGCGCCAGCAACCCGACTAGCGGGGAAGATACGCAGTATTTT. The encoded protein is CASNPTSGEDTQYF.